This TCR beta chain was observed in a study of T cell responses to AZD1222 COVID-19 vaccine (dated by TCRdb to the early 2020s). Looking at the study overall: A total of about 250 trial participants underwent TCR sequencing, of whom 200 to 220 had received two doses of AZD1222 and around 26 had received two doses of the MenACWY control vaccine. Trial participants were enrolled into age subgroups of 18-55, 56-69 and 70-plus years, which contained approximately 150, 28 and 58 TCR-sequenced participants, respectively.

The CDR3 regions of human TCRbeta chains were analyzed by immunosequencing. The original pipeline was this. TCRs in the repertoires were matched against a reference library of SARS-CoV-2-specific TCRs that had been generated with the MIRA antigen-specificity platform. Breadth was defined as the fraction of unique TCRs that were SARS-CoV-2-associated, and depth was defined as the fraction of total T cells that were SARS-CoV-2-associated. Using the MIRA data, each spike-specific TCR was assigned both to the spike region to which the TCR was reactive and to a CD4 or CD8 class. Log10-transformed breadth and depth values were compared by one-way ANOVA with Sidak's multiple comparisons tests. This is the immuneACCESS table as TCRdb keeps it, with only in-frame sequences that have V and J called. A part of the clones is gone; compared with another copy, unresolved V genes explain less than half, and the rest is unexplained. V and J calls and clone size are given by that table; D and trimming were obtained from the DNA. The sample table lists some 170,000 clones, 85% to 90% of them with a count of one. The leading ten clones occupy approximately 4.5% of the sample.

Note on this clone: Its recognized antigen is unknown. No much larger clonotype is one base removed from it; base qualities were not supplied.

Reading the label with the study, this specimen's time point is: about 28 days (+/-7) after the second vaccine dose. Because spike-specific TCR depth and breadth did not differ between the two schedules, AZD1222 recipients who got a second dose at roughly 4 weeks were pooled with those who got a second dose at roughly 12 weeks. Vaccinee samples came from UK trials COV001 and COV002, including a single-blind randomized controlled phase 2/3 trial of AZD1222 (ChAdOx1 nCoV-19) in healthy adults. Trial participant PBMC samples were collected at day 0 and day 28 after the second dose for TCRbeta chain sequencing. The CDR3 has 15 amino acids, counting the end cysteine and phenylalanine. Of all the DNA, just the CDR3 is kept, 45 bases in frame from base 1. Trimming takes 5 bases off V and 0 bases off J; junction bases not matched to a gene: 4. CDR1 and CDR2 are drawn from the germline V gene (reference sequence): PRHDT, FYEKMQ.

What the authors observed across the whole study: Reportedly, close to half of the unique spike-specific TCRs recognized epitopes lying outside the regions that are mutated in the B.1.351 and B.1.1.7 variants. Participants were mostly white British and included more females than males, and it was suggested by the authors that clonal diversity may have been underestimated. CD4 TCRs associated with the vaccine covered the entire spike protein, and the dominant responses were in regions 160-218 and 743-854. Conclusions about previously exposed vaccinees were limited because only six AZD1222 recipients were SARS-CoV-2 seropositive at baseline. A significant rise in spike-specific TCR breadth and depth was observed after two AZD1222 doses relative to day 0 and relative to MenACWY recipients. The 56-69-year group was small, and its depth increase did not reach significance, likely because of low power. Because no day 14 peak-response samples were available, repertoires were characterized only after the peak T cell response.

Sequenced here: peripheral blood, sampled 28 days after the second AZD1222 dose. The clonotype was recovered from an adult who received the AZD1222 COVID-19 vaccine. The chain links TRBV13 with TRBJ2-3; TRBD2 aligns with 8 central bases. CDR3 protein: CASSPRGGSTDTQYF. At the DNA level, the sequence is TGTGCCAGCAGCCCACGGGGGGGGAGCACAGATACGCAGTATTTT.